This T cell receptor beta chain was captured in a study of shared clonotypes between healthy human individuals. This CDR3 spans 14 amino acids. In germline, CDR1 is SNHLY, CDR2 FYNNEI. The V and J ends lost 10 bases and 6 bases, in that order; junction bases with no gene match: 13. Generated by immunoSEQ multiplex PCR, the TCRdb table keeps only in-frame clones and is missing some. In the table there are roughly 600,000 clones, roughly 98% of which are singletons. Positively selected for CCR7, the CD45RO-negative cells used as naive CD8 cells excluded terminally differentiated effector memory CD45RA+ cells.

This clonotype was sampled from a young man in good health. The sequenced material came from naive CD8+ T cells sorted from blood. This chain links TRBV2 with TRBJ2-7; 9 bases align to TRBD2. The CDR3 is CATSGGQERGEQYF. CDR3 DNA: TGTGCCACCAGCGGGGGGCAGGAAAGGGGCGAGCAGTACTTC.